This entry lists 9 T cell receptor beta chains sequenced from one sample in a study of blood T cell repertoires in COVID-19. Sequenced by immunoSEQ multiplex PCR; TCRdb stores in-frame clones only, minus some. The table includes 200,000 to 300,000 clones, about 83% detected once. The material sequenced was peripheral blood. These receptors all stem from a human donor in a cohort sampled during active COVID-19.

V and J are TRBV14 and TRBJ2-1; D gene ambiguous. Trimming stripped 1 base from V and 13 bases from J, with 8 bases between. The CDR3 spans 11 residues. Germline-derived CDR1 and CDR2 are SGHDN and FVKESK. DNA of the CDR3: TGTGCCAGCAGCCAAGCCCAAATTCAGTTCTTC. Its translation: CASSQAQIQFF.

The CDR3 nucleotides read TGTGCCACAAGACAGGGGGCAATTATGAGGGAGCAGTACTTC. This sequence encodes CATRQGAIMREQYF. The rearrangement uses TRBV24-1 and TRBJ2-7, with 10 bases matching TRBD1. Trimming cost V 10 bases and J 7 bases; bases outside gene matches: 12. The germline CDR1 and CDR2 sequences are KGHDR and SFDVKD. CDR3 size: 14 residues.

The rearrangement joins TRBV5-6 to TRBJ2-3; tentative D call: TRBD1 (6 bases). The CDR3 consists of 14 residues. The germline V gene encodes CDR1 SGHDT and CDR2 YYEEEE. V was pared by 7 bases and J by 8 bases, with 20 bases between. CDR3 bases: TGTGCCAGCCGAGAGTCCGGACAGTCAGGTACGCAGTATTTT. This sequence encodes CASRESGQSGTQYF.

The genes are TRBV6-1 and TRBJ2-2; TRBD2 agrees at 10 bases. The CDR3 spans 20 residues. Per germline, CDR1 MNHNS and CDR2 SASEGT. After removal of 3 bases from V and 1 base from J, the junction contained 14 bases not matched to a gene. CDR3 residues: CASSDKSGGRTSGNTGELFF. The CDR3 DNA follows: TGTGCCAGCAGTGATAAGAGCGGGGGGAGGACTAGCGGGAACACCGGGGAGCTGTTTTTT.

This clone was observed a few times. In DNA form, the CDR3 reads TGTGCCAGCAGTTTAGGTATAGCGGGAGGGCCGGGGGAGACCCAGTACTTC. Protein sequence: CASSLGIAGGPGETQYF. The chain employs TRBV28 and TRBJ2-5, with 11 bases aligning to TRBD2. Germline V gene data show CDR1 as MDHEN and CDR2 as SYDVKM. This CDR3 is 17 amino acids long. Losses at the gene ends were 2 bases for V and 5 bases for J; bases not matched to a gene: 10. Variable domain in full (rest from reference TRBV28 and TRBJ2-5): DVKVTQSSRYLVKRTGEKVFLECVQDMDHENMFWYRQDPGLGLRLIYFSYDVKMKEKGDIPEGYSVSREKKERFSLILESASTNQTSMYLCASSLGIAGGPGETQYFGPGTRLLVL.

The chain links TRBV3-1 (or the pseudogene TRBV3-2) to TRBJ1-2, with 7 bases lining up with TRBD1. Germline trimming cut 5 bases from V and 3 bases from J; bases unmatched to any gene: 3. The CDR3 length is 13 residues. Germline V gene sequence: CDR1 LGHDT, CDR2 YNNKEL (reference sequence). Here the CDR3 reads CASSVQGYYGYTF. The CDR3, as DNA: TGTGCCAGCAGCGTACAGGGGTACTATGGCTACACCTTC.

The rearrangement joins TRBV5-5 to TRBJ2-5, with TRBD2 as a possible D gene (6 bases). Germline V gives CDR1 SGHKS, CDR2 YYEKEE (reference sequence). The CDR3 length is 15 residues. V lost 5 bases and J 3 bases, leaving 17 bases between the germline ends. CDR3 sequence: CASSCTGTVKETQYF. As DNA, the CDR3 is TGTGCCAGCAGTTGTACCGGGACTGTCAAAGAGACCCAGTACTTC.

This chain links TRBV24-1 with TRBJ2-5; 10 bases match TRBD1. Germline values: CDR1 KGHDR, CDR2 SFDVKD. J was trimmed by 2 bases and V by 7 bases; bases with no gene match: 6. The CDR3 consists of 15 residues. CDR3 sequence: CATRGQGTGQETQYF. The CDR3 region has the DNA TGTGCCACCAGGGGACAGGGGACGGGTCAAGAGACCCAGTACTTC.

The CDR3 sequence: CASSVAGGNTGELFF. CDR3 DNA sequence: TGTGCCAGCAGCGTAGCCGGGGGGAACACCGGGGAGCTGTTTTTT. This chain joins TRBV9 and TRBJ2-2; tentatively, D is TRBD2 (6 bases). The V gene lost 0 bases and the J gene lost 1 base, with 7 bases spanning the gap. This CDR3 is built from 15 residues. Germline CDR1 and CDR2: SGDLS and YYNGEE. The complete variable domain, with remaining parts taken from reference TRBV9 and TRBJ2-2, reads DSGVTQTPKHLITATGQRVTLRCSPRSGDLSVYWYQQSLDQGLQFLIQYYNGEERAKGNILERFSAQQFPDLHSELNLSSLELGDSALYFCASSVAGGNTGELFFGEGSRLTVL.